This TCR beta chain was obtained from a study of cytomegalovirus exposure and HLA in healthy donors. Study context: Of roughly 400 genotyped donors, 81% grouped in the Caucasian-associated ancestry cluster. Regarding the study as a whole: Despite most TCR sequences being rare, some public TCRs occurred in many donors.

About this clone itself: Antigen: not known.

PCR employed 60 Vbeta and 13 Jbeta primers. TCRdb's copy holds only in-frame clones and misses some; the assay was immunoSEQ multiplex PCR. Of 130,000 or so clones in the sample, 60% to 80% were seen once. Germline CDR1 reads LNHDA; CDR2 reads SQIVND (reference sequence). The CDR3 has 14 amino acids. V lost 3 bases, J lost 0 bases, and 8 bases lay in between. This chain links TRBV19 with TRBJ1-1; D is unclear. Sample: PBMCs. The clonotype originates from a man aged 45-65 years in good health and CMV-seronegative. As DNA, the CDR3 is TGTGCCAGTAGTATGGCCACCCTGAACACTGAAGCTTTCTTT. Protein product: CASSMATLNTEAFF.